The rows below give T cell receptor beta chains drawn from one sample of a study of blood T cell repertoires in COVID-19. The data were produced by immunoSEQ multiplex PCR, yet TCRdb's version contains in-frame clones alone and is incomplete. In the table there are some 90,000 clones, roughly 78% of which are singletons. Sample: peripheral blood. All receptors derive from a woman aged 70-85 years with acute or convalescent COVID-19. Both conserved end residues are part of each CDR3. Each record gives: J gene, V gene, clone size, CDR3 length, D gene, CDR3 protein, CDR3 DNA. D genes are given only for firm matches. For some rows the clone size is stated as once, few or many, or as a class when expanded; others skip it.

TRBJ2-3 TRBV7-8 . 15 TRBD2 CASSVLAGGVDTQYF TGTGCCAGCAGCGTACTAGCGGGAGGGGTAGATACGCAGTATTTT
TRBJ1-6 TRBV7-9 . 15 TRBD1 CASRHRQGANSPLHF TGTGCCAGCAGACATCGACAGGGGGCCAATTCACCCCTCCACTTT
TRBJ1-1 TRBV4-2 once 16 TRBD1 CASSRIQGVTNTEAFF TGTGCCAGCAGCCGGATACAGGGGGTTACGAACACTGAAGCTTTCTTT
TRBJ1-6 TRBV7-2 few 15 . CASSLAASYNSPLHF TGTGCCAGCAGCTTAGCGGCCAGTTATAATTCACCCCTCCACTTT
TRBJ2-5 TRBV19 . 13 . CASSIANQETQYF TGTGCCAGTAGTATAGCCAACCAAGAGACCCAGTACTTC
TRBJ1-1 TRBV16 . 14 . CASSPEDRGTEAFF TGTGCCAGCAGCCCCGAGGACCGGGGTACTGAAGCTTTCTTT
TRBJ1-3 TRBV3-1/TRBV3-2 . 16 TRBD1 CASSQGRGQAGNTIYF TGTGCCAGCAGCCAAGGGCGGGGACAGGCGGGAAACACCATATATTTT
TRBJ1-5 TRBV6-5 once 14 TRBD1 CASSATGNNQPQHF TGTGCCAGCAGCGCGACAGGGAACAATCAGCCCCAGCATTTT
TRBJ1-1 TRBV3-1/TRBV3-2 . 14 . CASSLGHSNTEAFF TGTGCCAGCAGCCTAGGACACTCGAACACTGAAGCTTTCTTT
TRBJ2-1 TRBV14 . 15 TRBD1 CASSQIQGIYNEQFF TGTGCCAGCAGCCAAATACAGGGGATTTACAATGAGCAGTTCTTC
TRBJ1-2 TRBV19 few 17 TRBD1 CASSIGTGVGMDYGYTF TGTGCCAGTAGTATCGGGACAGGTGTCGGTATGGACTATGGCTACACCTTC
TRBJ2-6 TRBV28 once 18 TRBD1 CASSLRTGVYPGANVLTF TGTGCCAGCAGTTTAAGGACAGGGGTTTATCCTGGGGCCAACGTCCTGACTTTC
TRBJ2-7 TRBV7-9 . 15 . CASSPMGGPSYEQYF TGTGCCAGCAGCCCGATGGGCGGGCCCTCCTACGAGCAGTACTTC
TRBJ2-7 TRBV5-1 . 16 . CASSLEGLGSSYEQYF TGCGCCAGCAGCTTGGAAGGCCTTGGGAGCTCCTACGAGCAGTACTTC
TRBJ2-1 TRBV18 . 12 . CASSQSREEQFF TGTGCCAGCTCACAATCCCGGGAAGAGCAGTTCTTC
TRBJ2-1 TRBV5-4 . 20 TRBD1 CASSSRTGTGGAPSYNEQFF TGTGCCAGCAGCTCAAGGACCGGGACAGGGGGCGCCCCTTCCTACAATGAGCAGTTCTTC
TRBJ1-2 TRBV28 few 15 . CASSLVGGARYGYTF TGTGCCAGCAGTTTAGTTGGGGGCGCTCGGTATGGCTACACCTTC
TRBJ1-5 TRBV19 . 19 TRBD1 CASRPTVGQGRYSNQPQHF TGTGCCAGTAGACCTACCGTGGGACAGGGGAGATATAGCAATCAGCCCCAGCATTTT
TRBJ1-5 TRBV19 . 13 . CASRTRGNQPQHF TGTGCCAGTAGAACGAGGGGCAATCAGCCCCAGCATTTT
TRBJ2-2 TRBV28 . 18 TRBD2 CASSLLVSAGGFTGELFF TGTGCCAGCAGTTTATTGGTTTCGGCGGGGGGATTCACCGGGGAGCTGTTTTTT
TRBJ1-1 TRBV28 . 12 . CASSSSTGGAFF TGTGCCAGCAGTTCGAGTACAGGAGGGGCTTTCTTT
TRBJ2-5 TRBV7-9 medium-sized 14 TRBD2 CASKRERKEETQYF TGTGCCAGCAAGCGGGAGAGAAAGGAAGAGACCCAGTACTTC
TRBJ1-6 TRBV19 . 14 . CASRLGQYNSPLHF TGTGCCAGTAGGCTCGGACAGTATAATTCACCCCTCCACTTT
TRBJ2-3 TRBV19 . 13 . CASSTLYTDTQYF TGTGCCAGTAGTACCCTTTACACAGATACGCAGTATTTT
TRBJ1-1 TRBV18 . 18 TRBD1 CASSPLHLGTAMNTEAFF TGTGCCAGCTCACCGCTGCACCTAGGGACAGCCATGAACACTGAAGCTTTCTTT
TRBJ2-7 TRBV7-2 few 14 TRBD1 CASSPQTGAWEQYF TGTGCCAGCAGCCCGCAGACAGGGGCGTGGGAGCAGTACTTC
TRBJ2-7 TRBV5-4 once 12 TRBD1 CASSVTGSEQYF TGTGCCAGCAGCGTGACAGGGAGCGAGCAGTACTTC
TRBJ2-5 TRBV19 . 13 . CASGGTVQETQYF TGTGCCAGCGGAGGGACTGTCCAAGAGACCCAGTACTTC
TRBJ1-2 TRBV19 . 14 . CASSSRLANYGYTF TGTGCCAGTAGTAGCCGACTAGCTAACTATGGCTACACCTTC
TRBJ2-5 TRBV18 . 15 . CASSPQTGAQETQYF TGTGCCAGCTCACCCCAAACAGGAGCCCAAGAGACCCAGTACTTC
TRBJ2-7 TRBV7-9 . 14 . CASSFVGLHNEQYF TGTGCCAGCAGCTTTGTCGGACTACACAACGAGCAGTACTTC
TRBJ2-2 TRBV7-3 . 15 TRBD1 CASSRTGANTGELFF TGTGCCAGCAGTCGGACAGGGGCCAACACCGGGGAGCTGTTTTTT
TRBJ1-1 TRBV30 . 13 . CAWSAGGNTEAFF TGTGCCTGGAGTGCAGGAGGGAACACTGAAGCTTTCTTT
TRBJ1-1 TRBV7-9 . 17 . CASSPPWGIRGNTEAFF TGTGCCAGCAGCCCGCCCTGGGGCATAAGGGGTAACACTGAAGCTTTCTTT
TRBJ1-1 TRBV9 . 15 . CASSVGSLGNTEAFF TGTGCCAGCAGCGTAGGGAGCCTTGGGAACACTGAAGCTTTCTTT
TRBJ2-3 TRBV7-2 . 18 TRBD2 CASSLMVGGGAWSDTQYF TGTGCCAGCAGCTTAATGGTTGGCGGGGGGGCATGGTCAGATACGCAGTATTTT
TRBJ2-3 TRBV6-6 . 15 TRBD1 CASSIRDRDTDTQYF TGTGCCAGCAGTATCCGGGACAGGGACACAGATACGCAGTATTTT
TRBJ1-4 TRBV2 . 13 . CASVGTGGEKLFF TGTGCCAGCGTGGGGACGGGGGGTGAAAAACTGTTTTTT
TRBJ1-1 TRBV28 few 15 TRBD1 CASSQPTGVGTEAFF TGTGCCAGCAGTCAACCGACAGGGGTAGGGACTGAAGCTTTCTTT
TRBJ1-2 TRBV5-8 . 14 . CASSSLDILGGYTF TGTGCCAGCAGCTCCCTGGACATTTTGGGAGGCTACACCTTC
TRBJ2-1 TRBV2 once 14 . CASSGGGSYNEQFF TGTGCCAGCAGTGGTGGGGGGTCCTACAATGAGCAGTTCTTC
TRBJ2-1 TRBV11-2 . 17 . CASSYHLRGSGDNEQFF TGTGCCAGCAGCTACCACCTGAGGGGGAGCGGCGACAATGAGCAGTTCTTC
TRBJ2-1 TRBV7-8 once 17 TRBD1 CASSLEGRQGAYNEQFF TGTGCCAGCAGCTTAGAAGGCCGACAGGGTGCCTACAATGAGCAGTTCTTC
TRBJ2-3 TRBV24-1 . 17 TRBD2 CATSEVASGRATDTQYF TGTGCCACCAGTGAAGTCGCTAGCGGGAGGGCCACAGATACGCAGTATTTT
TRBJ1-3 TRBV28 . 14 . CASRTPPGGNAIYF TGTGCCAGCAGAACGCCCCCGGGGGGAAACGCCATATATTTT
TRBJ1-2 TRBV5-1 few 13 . CASSLLGASGYTF TGCGCCAGCAGCTTGTTGGGGGCTTCAGGCTACACCTTC
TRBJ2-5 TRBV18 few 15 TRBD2 CASSPGAGGQETQYF TGTGCCAGCTCACCAGGAGCGGGGGGACAAGAGACCCAGTACTTC
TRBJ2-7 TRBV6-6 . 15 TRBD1 CASSYGQGYLYEQYF TGTGCCAGCAGTTACGGACAGGGCTACCTCTACGAGCAGTACTTC
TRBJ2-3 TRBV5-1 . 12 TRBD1 CASNRGQDTQYF TGCGCCAGCAACAGGGGGCAAGATACGCAGTATTTT
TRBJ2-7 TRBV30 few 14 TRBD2 CAWRQPGLAYEQYF TGTGCCTGGAGACAACCGGGACTAGCGTACGAGCAGTACTTC
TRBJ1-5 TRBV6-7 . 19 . CASSSKERTGSHSNQPQHF TGTGCCAGCAGCAGTAAGGAGCGGACGGGGAGCCATAGCAATCAGCCCCAGCATTTT
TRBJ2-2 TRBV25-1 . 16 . CASSESGGGYTGELFF TGTGCCAGCAGTGAATCTGGGGGAGGCTACACCGGGGAGCTGTTTTTT
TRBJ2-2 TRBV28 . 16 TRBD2 CASSPRTSGIAGELFF TGTGCCAGCAGTCCCCGGACTAGCGGGATCGCCGGGGAGCTGTTTTTT
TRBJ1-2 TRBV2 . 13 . CASSAEAYYGYTF TGTGCCAGCAGTGCTGAAGCTTACTATGGCTACACCTTC
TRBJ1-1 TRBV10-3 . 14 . CAINGGPLETEAFF TGTGCCATCAACGGCGGTCCCCTGGAAACTGAAGCTTTCTTT
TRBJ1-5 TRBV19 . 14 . CASSRAGVGQPQHF TGTGCCAGTAGTCGGGCAGGGGTAGGTCAGCCCCAGCATTTT
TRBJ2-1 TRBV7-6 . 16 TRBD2 CASSLRGGSSYNEQFF TGTGCCAGCAGCTTAAGGGGCGGGAGCTCCTACAATGAGCAGTTCTTC
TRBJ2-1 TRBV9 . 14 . CASSVGGTRDEQFF TGTGCCAGCAGCGTAGGGGGCACTCGGGATGAGCAGTTCTTC
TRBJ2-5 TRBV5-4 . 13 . CASSLRGGETQYF TGTGCCAGCAGCCTCAGGGGAGGGGAGACCCAGTACTTC